The clone carrying this T cell receptor beta chain was seen a few times. Its specificity is unknown. The record originates from a study of blood T cells in healthy people across ages. Whole-study findings and limits: Long-lived and aged donors differed, with more naive CD4+ cells and higher diversity in the long-lived.

With a J-beta primer mix and a sample-barcoded 5' primer, a second PCR ran roughly 6 to 11 cycles. TCRdb passed the 5' RACE reads through MiXCR, listing each CDR3 protein once. The table includes 1.5 million to 2 million distinct CDR3 sequences, 28% detected once. V dropped 0 bases and J dropped 0 bases, with 8 bases sitting between them. Germline V gene sequence: CDR1 GTSNPN, CDR2 SVGIG (reference sequence). This CDR3 spans 14 amino acids. The source material was blood. V gene TRBV30 combines with J gene TRBJ1-2, with D perhaps TRBD1 (6 bases). The TCR comes from a woman in her 30s in good health. The CDR3 region has the DNA TGTGCCTGGAGTGTGGGGACAACTAACTATGGCTACACCTTC. This encodes CAWSVGTTNYGYTF. Variable domain in full (rest from reference TRBV30 and TRBJ1-2): SQTIHQWPATLVQPVGSPLSLECTVEGTSNPNLYWYRQAAGRGLQLLFYSVGIGQISSEVPQNLSASRPQDRQFILSSKKLLLSDSGFYLCAWSVGTTNYGYTFGSGTRLTVV.